What follows are 20 T cell receptor beta chains derived from one specimen sequenced in a study of beta chain features in type 1 diabetes. The whole isolated RNA underwent reverse transcription, so sequencing captured expressed TCRB transcripts. Some clones are missing from TCRdb's copy, which holds only in-frame ones; the method was immunoSEQ multiplex PCR. The sample yields roughly 340,000 clones, about 12% seen once. Antigens of these TCRs are unknown. Study findings and constraints: Researchers report that Type 1 diabetes patients had moderately but significantly shorter TCRB CDR3s across all four CD4+ subsets.

The sequencing input was naive CD4+ T cells from blood. These receptors all come from a woman aged 18-29 years with type 1 diabetes.

The gene calls are TRBV4-3 and TRBJ2-5; D may be TRBD1 (6 bases). The CDR3 has 15 amino acids. Germline CDR1 LGHNA, CDR2 YSLEER. V shed 4 bases and J shed 3 bases, with 15 bases lying between them. The CDR3 DNA reads TGCGCCAGCAGCCGTGTAGGAAACAGGGAAGAGACCCAGTACTTC. Its protein is CASSRVGNREETQYF.

This clone was seen a handful of times. The V and J genes are TRBV7-2 and TRBJ2-3; a possible D gene is TRBD1 (5 bases). The CDR3 contains 14 residues. CDR1 is SGHTA and CDR2 is FQGNSA in the germline V gene. V was clipped by 5 bases and J by 0 bases, with 9 bases between them. CDR3 in DNA: TGTGCCAGCAGCATGACAGCTAGCACAGATACGCAGTATTTT. Its protein is CASSMTASTDTQYF. The whole variable domain, filled in from reference TRBV7-2 and TRBJ2-3, reads GAGVSQSPSNKVTEKGKDVELRCDPISGHTALYWYRQSLGQGLEFLIYFQGNSAPDKSGLPSDRFSAERTGGSVSTLTIQRTQQEDSAVYLCASSMTASTDTQYFGPGTRLTVL.

This clone has just a few counts. The J gene is TRBJ2-6, the V gene TRBV18; D possibly corresponds to TRBD1 (6 bases). Trimming removed 3 bases at V and 0 bases at J, with 12 bases between. This CDR3 has 17 residues. The germline V gene has CDR1 KGHSH and CDR2 LQKENI. DNA of the CDR3: TGTGCCAGCTCACCTCGACAGGTTTCCTCTGGGGCCAACGTCCTGACTTTC. Translated: CASSPRQVSSGANVLTF.

In this sample, this clone turned up a few times. This CDR3 is CATSTWEGREGRETQYF. The CDR3 bases are TGTGCCACCAGCACGTGGGAAGGGCGGGAGGGCCGAGAGACCCAGTACTTC. The chain has TRBV15 and TRBJ2-5; 9 bases are a match to TRBD2. The CDR3 covers 17 residues. In germline, CDR1 is LNHNV, CDR2 YYDKDF (reference sequence). Trimming took 4 bases from V and 4 from J; bases not matched to a gene: 13.

This clone was detected a few times. V usage is TRBV29-1 and J usage is TRBJ1-2; a weak D match, TRBD1 (5 bases). Germline CDR1 and CDR2: SQVTM and ANQGSEA. V dropped 6 bases and J dropped 7 bases, with 9 bases sitting between them. This CDR3 has 10 amino acids. CDR3 amino acids: CSVGGTGYTF. CDR3 nucleotides: TGCAGCGTGGGAGGGACTGGCTACACCTTC.

The V gene is TRBV5-1, the J gene TRBJ2-3; TRBD2 aligns across 10 bases. The CDR3 covers 18 residues. Germline V lookup: CDR1 SGHRS, CDR2 YFSETQ. J gave up 2 bases and V 4 bases, and 13 bases lay outside the gene matches. The CDR3 DNA sequence: TGCGCCAGCAGCCCCCAAGCCGCTAGCGGGAGATACACAGATACGCAGTATTTT. It yields the protein CASSPQAASGRYTDTQYF.

The gene calls are TRBV27 and TRBJ2-6; D is possibly TRBD2 (7 bases). Trimming pared 1 base from V and 0 bases from J, leaving 13 bases between. This CDR3 spans 18 amino acids. The germline V gene encodes CDR1 MNHEY and CDR2 SMNVEV (reference sequence). The CDR3 nucleotides read TGTGCCAGCAGTTTATTCCCGGGGGGCAGCTCTGGGGCCAACGTCCTGACTTTC. This gives the protein CASSLFPGGSSGANVLTF. Full variable domain (outside the CDR3, taken from reference TRBV27 and TRBJ2-6): EAQVTQNPRYLITVTGKKLTVTCSQNMNHEYMSWYRQDPGLGLRQIYYSMNVEVTDKGDVPEGYKVSRKEKRNFPLILESPSPNQTSLYFCASSLFPGGSSGANVLTFGAGSRLTVL.

The chain carries TRBV4-3 and TRBJ1-6, with 9 nucleotides matching TRBD1. CDR3 length equals 16 residues. Germline CDR1 and CDR2: LGHNA and YSLEER. Unmatched junction bases numbered 5, after V lost 1 base and J lost 7 bases. For the CDR3, the DNA is TGCGCCAGCAGCCAAGTCGGGACAGGGAAGAATTCACCCCTCCACTTT. Amino acid sequence: CASSQVGTGKNSPLHF.

The chain links TRBV15 to TRBJ2-1; TRBD2 matches at 8 bases. In germline, CDR1 is LNHNV, CDR2 YYDKDF (reference sequence). Trimming took 5 bases from V and 2 from J; bases not matched to a gene: 14. This CDR3 region has 18 residues. CDR3 sequence (DNA): TGTGCCACCAGCGGAACAAAGCCGGGACTAGTCCCCTACAATGAGCAGTTCTTC. Protein sequence: CATSGTKPGLVPYNEQFF.

The table lists this clone with a few counts. The V and J genes are TRBV25-1 and TRBJ2-1; a possible D gene is TRBD2 (5 bases). CDR1 and CDR2 from the germline V gene are MGHDK and SYGVNS. Trimming stripped 6 bases from V and 10 bases from J, with 16 bases between. The CDR3 is 13 residues long. The CDR3 nucleotides are TGTGCCAGCAGCCAAATCGGGAAGGGAGAGCAGTTCTTC. It encodes CASSQIGKGEQFF. The complete variable domain, with remaining parts taken from reference TRBV25-1 and TRBJ2-1, reads EADIYQTPRYLVIGTGKKITLECSQTMGHDKMYWYQQDPGMELHLIHYSYGVNSTEKGDLSSESTVSRIRTEHFPLTLESARPSHTSQYLCASSQIGKGEQFFGPGTRLTVL.

This clone was counted between two and nine times. CDR3 nucleotide sequence: TGTGCCAGCAGCTTAGTTGCGGTGAACTATGGCTACACCTTC. Amino acid sequence: CASSLVAVNYGYTF. The chain has TRBV7-9 and TRBJ1-2, with D uncertain. The CDR3 has 14 amino acids. The V end was cut by 1 base, the J end by 2 bases, with 8 bases between. Germline assignment: CDR1 SEHNR and CDR2 FQNEAQ (reference sequence).

This rearrangement joins TRBV7-9 to TRBJ1-2, with D unresolved. V was shortened by 5 bases and J by 3 bases, with 4 bases between the two germline ends. The germline V gene has CDR1 SEHNR and CDR2 FQNEAQ (reference sequence). The length of the CDR3 is 11 residues. As DNA, the CDR3 is TGTGCCAGCAGCCGCGACTATGGCTACACCTTC. It codes for CASSRDYGYTF.

This clone showed up just a few times. The chain couples TRBV11-2 to TRBJ2-7; 11 nucleotides match TRBD1. J gave up 6 bases and V 3 bases, and 4 bases lay outside the gene matches. Germline CDR1 is SGHAT and CDR2 is FQNNGV. The CDR3 has 14 residues. DNA for the CDR3: TGTGCCAGCAGCTTGCGGACAGGGGGCTTCGAGCAGTACTTC. Translated: CASSLRTGGFEQYF.

Only a few counts were recorded for this clone. The rearrangement joins TRBV6-5 to TRBJ2-7, with D hard to call. From germline, CDR1 is MNHEY and CDR2 SVGAGI. Between the trimmed V and J ends, which lost 0 bases and 4 bases, there was a span of 10 bases. The CDR3 length is 14 residues. CDR3 residues: CASSYSTRRYEQYF. CDR3 in DNA: TGTGCCAGCAGTTACTCGACGCGGAGATACGAGCAGTACTTC.

The table lists this clone with a few counts. The V call is TRBV11-2, the J call TRBJ2-1, with TRBD2 matching over 10 bases. Germline CDR1 reads SGHAT; CDR2 reads FQNNGV. V trimming: 7 bases; J trimming: 6 bases; junction bases outside the gene matches: 9. There are 15 residues in the CDR3. The CDR3 spells CASNTAGGTPNEQFF. The CDR3 DNA reads as TGTGCCAGCAACACAGCGGGGGGGACCCCCAATGAGCAGTTCTTC.

The chain is built from TRBV15 and TRBJ2-3; D perhaps matches TRBD2 (6 bases). V gave up 0 bases and J gave up 5 bases, with 18 bases separating them. Germline loops: CDR1 LNHNV, CDR2 YYDKDF (reference sequence). This CDR3 comprises 17 residues. The CDR3 DNA follows: TGTGCCACCAGCAGAGATCGAACTGTGCGGGGCGGAGATACGCAGTATTTT. Protein: CATSRDRTVRGGDTQYF.

This clone has a handful of counts. CDR3 sequence (DNA): TGTGCCAGCAGCTTCGCCCTGACAGGGAACTACGAGCAGTACTTC. This codes for CASSFALTGNYEQYF. This chain links TRBV7-2 with TRBJ2-7, with TRBD1 identical over 7 bases. Per the germline V gene, CDR1 is SGHTA and CDR2 is FQGNSA. The V segment lost 3 bases and the J segment 3 bases; nucleotides outside the gene matches: 8. This CDR3 region has 15 residues.

This clone was picked up a small number of times. The rearrangement joins TRBV6-5 to TRBJ2-7, with D maybe TRBD1 (6 bases). Germline CDR1 reads MNHEY; CDR2 reads SVGAGI. The CDR3 is made up of 15 amino acids. Trimming shortened V by 5 bases and J by 0 bases, and 14 bases separated the two germline ends. CDR3 DNA: TGTGCCAGCAGTAGAACCGGGACATCCTCCTACGAGCAGTACTTC. Its translation: CASSRTGTSSYEQYF.

The chain links TRBV25-1 to TRBJ1-4; tentative D call: TRBD1 (6 bases). The germline V gene encodes CDR1 MGHDK and CDR2 SYGVNS. Trimming removed 2 bases at V and 8 bases at J, with 12 bases between. The CDR3 sequence is 14 residues long. The CDR3 loop is CASSERTAGEKLFF. CDR3 DNA: TGTGCCAGCAGTGAACGGACAGCCGGCGAAAAACTGTTTTTT.

In this sample, this clone turned up a few times. The V call is TRBV7-2, the J call TRBJ2-3, with 9 bases lining up with TRBD1. CDR1 and CDR2 from the germline V gene are SGHTA and FQGNSA. With 3 bases clipped from V and 1 base from J, the junction kept 2 bases outside the gene matches. This CDR3 has 15 residues. DNA for the CDR3: TGTGCCAGCAGCTTCGACAGGGGGGGCACAGATACGCAGTATTTT. Amino acids: CASSFDRGGTDTQYF.